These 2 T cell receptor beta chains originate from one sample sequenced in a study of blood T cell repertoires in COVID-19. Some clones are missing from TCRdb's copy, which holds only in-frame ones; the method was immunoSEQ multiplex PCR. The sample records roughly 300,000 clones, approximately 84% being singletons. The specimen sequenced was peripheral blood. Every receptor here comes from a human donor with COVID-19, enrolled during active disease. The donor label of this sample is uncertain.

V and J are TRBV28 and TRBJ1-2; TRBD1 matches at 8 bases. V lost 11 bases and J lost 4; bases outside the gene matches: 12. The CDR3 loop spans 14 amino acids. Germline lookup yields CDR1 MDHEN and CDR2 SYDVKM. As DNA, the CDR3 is TGTGCCGCGGGGCCAGGGGGCGAAATCTATGGCTACACCTTC. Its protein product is CAAGPGGEIYGYTF.

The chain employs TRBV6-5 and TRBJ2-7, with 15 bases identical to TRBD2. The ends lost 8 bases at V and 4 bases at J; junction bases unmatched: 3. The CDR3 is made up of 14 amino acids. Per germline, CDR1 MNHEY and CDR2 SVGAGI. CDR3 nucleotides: TGTGCCAGCGGACTAGCGGGAGGGCCTTACGAGCAGTACTTC. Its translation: CASGLAGGPYEQYF.